The table lists the clone carrying this T cell receptor beta chain with many counts. Its specificity is unknown. This entry comes from a study of T-cell memory formation after mild COVID-19. Turning to the study itself: In these data, TCR clusters were largely donor specific.

The germline gives CDR1 SGHDT, CDR2 YYEEEE. The CDR3 extends over 13 amino acids. Losses at the gene ends were 5 bases for V and 4 bases for J; bases not matched to a gene: 5. Overall study findings and caveats: Mainly in CM and EM were contracting CD4+ clones; CD8+ were in EMRA. Certain responding clones were present in pre-infection memory, suggesting participation of cross-reactive memory.

MiXCR, run by TCRdb on the 5' RACE reads, gives a single entry per CDR3 protein. Of about 400,000 distinct CDR3 sequences in the sample, under 15% were seen once. This rearrangement joins TRBV5-6 to TRBJ1-1; 7 bases fit TRBD1. Sequenced material: PBMCs or a T cell subset sorted from them (not recorded which). The sequence came from a man younger than 35 who had mild COVID-19 (a few samples of this study predate the infection). Cell type and time point are not known. CDR3 sequence: CASRGDRVTEAFF. DNA for the CDR3: TGTGCCAGCAGGGGTGACAGGGTCACTGAAGCTTTCTTT.